The rows below give T cell receptor beta chains drawn from one sample of a study of CD8+CD57+ T cells in acquired aplastic anemia. Using its own MiXCR run on the reads, TCRdb lists one record per CDR3 protein. The sample contains 100,000 to 150,000 distinct CDR3 sequences, 30% to 45% of which appear only once. Sequencing was performed on sorted CD4+, CD8+, or CD8+CD57+ T cells (not recorded which) from PBMCs. These receptors originate from a human donor with aplastic anemia. CDR3s include the opening cysteine and the closing phenylalanine or tryptophan. D genes are given only for firm matches. Expanded clones are given a class, and other clones once, few, many or no size at all.

clone_size j_call v_call d_call cdr3_nt cdr3_aa
- TRBJ2-5 TRBV5-4 TRBD2 TGTGCCAGCAGCTCCCCCTTTGGGGGGGTTGAGACCCAGTACTTC CASSSPFGGVETQYF
many TRBJ2-7 TRBV2 - TGTGCCACCCAAGACCGCAGAGAAAAATCCGAGCAGTACTTC CATQDRREKSEQYF
- TRBJ2-7 TRBV15 - TGTGCCACCAGCAGAGACAAGGGTCCCTACGAGCAGTACTTC CATSRDKGPYEQYF
- TRBJ1-6 TRBV20-1 - TGCAGTGCTAGTGTAGGGAGCTCCTATAATTCACCCCTCCACTTT CSASVGSSYNSPLHF
many TRBJ2-7 TRBV28 TRBD1 TGTGCCAGCCGACGGACAGGGAAGGGGAACGAGCAGTACTTC CASRRTGKGNEQYF
many TRBJ2-3 TRBV2 - TGTGCCAGCAGTGGTAGCACAGATACGCAGTATTTT CASSGSTDTQYF
few TRBJ1-1 TRBV20-1 - TGCAGTGCTAGGGGGGTAGGGGCCACTGAAGCTTTCTTT CSARGVGATEAFF
many TRBJ2-7 TRBV3-1 TRBD1 TGTGCCAGCAGCCGACAGGGGGCGTTACAGTACTTC CASSRQGALQYF
- TRBJ2-1 TRBV28 - TGTGCCAGCAGTTTACCCGGGACATACAATGAGCAGTTCTTC CASSLPGTYNEQFF
- TRBJ1-6 TRBV5-6 - TGTGCCAGCAGCCCGTACATGGACCCGGCGGATTCACCCCTCCACTTT CASSPYMDPADSPLHF
- TRBJ2-1 TRBV6-1 - TGTGCCAGCAGGGCCGTAGGGGGGGCCCGTGATGAGCAGTTCTTC CASRAVGGARDEQFF
few TRBJ2-5 TRBV2 - TGTGCCAGCAGTGAACCGGCTAGCGAGTACCAAGAGACCCAGTACTTC CASSEPASEYQETQYF
many TRBJ2-7 TRBV7-2 - TGTGCCAGCAGCTTGACGGACCTCGAGCAGTACTTC CASSLTDLEQYF
many TRBJ2-3 TRBV29-1 TRBD2 TGCAGCGGTGACGGGGGGGGCACAGATACGCAGTATTTT CSGDGGGTDTQYF
many TRBJ2-7 TRBV4-3 - TGCGCCAGCAGCCAGCCCCCTTGGATCACGAGCTTC CASSQPPWITSF
- TRBJ1-1 TRBV10-3 - TGTGCCATCAGTGAGTGGGGGGTGGCCGAGGGTGAAGCTTTCTTT CAISEWGVAEGEAFF
- TRBJ1-2 TRBV2 TRBD1 TGTGCCAGCAGTGACACAGGGGGCAACTATGGCTACACCTTC CASSDTGGNYGYTF
many TRBJ2-4 TRBV9 - TGTGCCAGCAGCGTGGAACAGGGGGGGAAAAACATTCAGTACTTC CASSVEQGGKNIQYF
- TRBJ2-7 TRBV18 - TGTGCCAGCTCACCGGGGACGCCCACCTACGAGCAGTACTTC CASSPGTPTYEQYF
many TRBJ2-5 TRBV4-2 TRBD2 TGTGCCAGCAGCCAACTGACTAGCGGGGGTGGGGAGACCCAGTACTTC CASSQLTSGGGETQYF
many TRBJ2-5 TRBV27 - TGTGCCAGCCCCCCTAGGCCCTACCAAGAGACCCAGTACTTC CASPPRPYQETQYF
many TRBJ2-3 TRBV29-1 TRBD2 TGCAGCGTTGGTAGCGGGGTTGCGTCAGATACGCAGTATTTT CSVGSGVASDTQYF
- TRBJ1-2 TRBV2 - TGTGCCAGCAGCCCTTGGGACAAGGACGACTACACCTTC CASSPWDKDDYTF
once TRBJ2-3 TRBV20-1 - TGCAGTGCTAGTAGGGGGGGCACAGATACGCAGTATTTT CSASRGGTDTQYF
many TRBJ1-2 TRBV3-1 - TGTGCCAGCAGCCAGGAACGCGGAACCTATGGCTACACCTTC CASSQERGTYGYTF
many TRBJ2-2 TRBV9 - TGTGCCAGCAGTTCGCGGCCAACTAACACCGGGGAGCTGTTTTTT CASSSRPTNTGELFF
- TRBJ2-1 TRBV19 - TGTGCCAGTAGTGTACCAGGGATCAATGAGCAGTTCTTC CASSVPGINEQFF
many TRBJ2-5 TRBV10-3 TRBD1 TGTGCCATCAGCGCACAGACAGGGGGGCAAGAGACCCAGTACTTC CAISAQTGGQETQYF
many TRBJ1-1 TRBV3-1 - TGTGCCAGCAGCCAAGATGGGGCGCGAGCTTTCTTT CASSQDGARAFF
many TRBJ1-4 TRBV20-1 - TGCAGTGCTGCCGGGGGAGCGGCTAATGAAAAACTGTTTTTT CSAAGGAANEKLFF
few TRBJ2-6 TRBV6-2/TRBV6-3 - TGTGCCAGCAGCAGGGCAAACTCTGGGGCCAACGTCCTGACTTTC CASSRANSGANVLTF
many TRBJ1-5 TRBV12-3/TRBV12-4 - TGTGCCAGCAGTCTGTCCGGGACGGTTAGCAATCAGCCCCAGCATTTT CASSLSGTVSNQPQHF
few TRBJ2-3 TRBV27 - TGTGCCAGCAGTGCGGCGGCAGGGCACACAGATACGCAGTATTTT CASSAAAGHTDTQYF
- TRBJ2-3 TRBV20-1 TRBD2 TGCAGTGCCTTGACTAGCGGGGGGGCCCCAGATACGCAGTATTTT CSALTSGGAPDTQYF
- TRBJ1-1 TRBV10-3 - TGTGCCATCCTTTCCCTTTTGGGTCGTGACACTGAAGCTTTCTTT CAILSLLGRDTEAFF
- TRBJ1-1 TRBV19 TRBD1 TGTGCCAGTAGTATAGGGGGACAGGGTTTCGCTGAAGCTTTCTTT CASSIGGQGFAEAFF
- TRBJ1-3 TRBV18 TRBD1 TGTGCCAGCTCACGGGCCAGAGGGACAGGCGACTCTGGAAACACCATATATTTT CASSRARGTGDSGNTIYF
- TRBJ1-2 TRBV25-1 - TGTGCCAGCAGCGGGTCAGCCCCGCGCAACTATGGCTGCACCTTC CASSGSAPRNYGCTF
- TRBJ2-2 TRBV6-1 - TGTGCCAGCACCAATGGAGGAGGGTCCACCGGGGAGCTGTTTTTT CASTNGGGSTGELFF
- TRBJ2-1 TRBV10-3 TRBD2 TGTGCCATCAGTGGTGTAGCGGGACTAAGCTCCTACAATGAGCAGTTCTTC CAISGVAGLSSYNEQFF
many TRBJ2-7 TRBV11-1 TRBD1 TGTGCCAGCAGCTTTTCCGCCGGGACAGGGTCCTACGAGCAGTACTTC CASSFSAGTGSYEQYF
few TRBJ2-2 TRBV5-1 - TGCGCCAGCAGCTGGACCCCGTTTTCCACCGGGGAGCTGTTTTTT CASSWTPFSTGELFF
many TRBJ1-1 TRBV2 - TGTGCCAGCAGTGAGGTAGGGTATACTGAAGCTTTCTTT CASSEVGYTEAFF
many TRBJ2-3 TRBV12-3/TRBV12-4 - TGTGCCAGCAGTTTTGGGAAAACAGATACGCAGTATTTT CASSFGKTDTQYF
- TRBJ2-1 TRBV7-6 - TGTGCCAGCAGCTTAGGGGCATTCAATGAGCAGTTCTTC CASSLGAFNEQFF
many TRBJ2-1 TRBV7-9 TRBD1 TGTGCCAGCAGCTTGGGACAGTACAATGAGCAGTTCTTC CASSLGQYNEQFF
many TRBJ1-6 TRBV9 TRBD1 TGTGCCAGCAGCTCCAGACAGGGTCCCAGCTCCTATAATTCACCCCTCCACTTT CASSSRQGPSSYNSPLHF
many TRBJ2-7 TRBV6-1 TRBD1 TGTGCCAGCAGTGACCCCGGGACAGCGGCCTCCTACGAGCAGTACTTC CASSDPGTAASYEQYF
- TRBJ2-7 TRBV24-1 TRBD2 TGTGCCACCAGTGACAAACTAGCGGGGCCCTACGAGCAGTACTTC CATSDKLAGPYEQYF
few TRBJ1-2 TRBV27 - TGTGCCAGCAGTTTATACCCCCCACAGGGTTATGGCTACACCTTC CASSLYPPQGYGYTF
- TRBJ2-2 TRBV20-1 TRBD1 TGCAGTGCTAGAGCGACAGGGGCCAACACCGGGGAGCTGTTTTTT CSARATGANTGELFF
many TRBJ2-7 TRBV10-2 - TGCGCCAGCGCCTTGTCCCTGGAGCAGTACTTC CASALSLEQYF
- TRBJ2-3 TRBV15 TRBD1 TGTGCCACCAGCTCCGGATTGGAGACAGGGAAGAGGAGAGATACGCAGTATTTT CATSSGLETGKRRDTQYF
many TRBJ2-1 TRBV5-1 TRBD1 TGCGCCAGCAGCCGCCGGACAGGGTTCGATGAGCAGTTCTTC CASSRRTGFDEQFF
many TRBJ1-2 TRBV4-1 - TGCGCCAGCAGCCAAGAAAGAGACGGCACTAACTATGGCTACACCTTC CASSQERDGTNYGYTF
many TRBJ1-1 TRBV12-3/TRBV12-4 - TGTGCCAGCAGTCGGGACGGTTACACTGAAGCTTTCTTT CASSRDGYTEAFF
- TRBJ1-5 TRBV18 TRBD1 TGTGCCAGCTCTTTAGGACAGGAGGGTCAGCCCCAGCATTTT CASSLGQEGQPQHF
many TRBJ2-6 TRBV10-3 - TGTGCCATCAGTGAGTCTATTCTCGGGTCTGGGGCCAACGTCCTGACTTTC CAISESILGSGANVLTF
few TRBJ1-1 TRBV9 TRBD1 TGTGCCAGCAGTCGGGGACAGGGACGCGAAGCTTTCTTT CASSRGQGREAFF
many TRBJ1-1 TRBV5-1 - TGCGCCAGCAGACACGACAGAACTGCCGGCGGGGCTTTCTTT CASRHDRTAGGAFF